The present TCR beta chain was sequenced within a study of cytomegalovirus exposure and HLA in healthy donors (dated by TCRdb to between 2016 and 2019). For context, the study as a whole: In an earlier analysis of 450 to 750 of the donors, around 290 Gb of sequence data and 90 million to 130 million unique TCR beta sequences from 180 million or so T cells were reported. About 300 gigabases of sequencing data and 78 million or so unique TCR sequences were included in an early release covering around 600 HLA-typed donors. Of the approximately 370 genotyped donors, 65% to 90% were placed in the genetic ancestry cluster associated with self-reported Caucasian donors. The study aimed to test whether signatures of past pathogen exposure could be identified by cataloging public T cell receptors. The T cell repertoires of roughly 660 subjects were profiled by immunosequencing and related to cytomegalovirus serostatus. Along with the approximately 650-subject first cohort, a separate validation cohort of approximately 110 different subjects was used. To predict cytomegalovirus infection status, the study combined high-throughput TCR immunosequencing, statistical association of individual TCRs with disease status, and machine learning. A later analysis re-analyzed previously published TCR beta repertoires from 550 to 700 donors and added high-resolution HLA genotyping to study TCR occurrence patterns. The later analysis used no new phenotypic data to find candidate immune exposures, relying instead on TCR beta sequences and their occurrence across donors. In an earlier analysis of around 540 of the donors, high-throughput TCR beta sequencing was used to judge whether each TCR beta V gene segment behaved as functional or pseudogenic. Donor age, sex, ethnicity and CMV serostatus were compiled alongside the repertoire data. Genome-wide SNP genotypes for about 60% of the roughly 670 donors were used in a later genetic analysis, which treated that subset as a discovery cohort. All discovery cohort repertoires had been generated on a single sequencing platform. Both class I and class II loci were covered by HLA typing, at four-digit resolution. The number of typed donors differed by locus: roughly 629-640 for A, B, C, DRB1 and DQB1; some 500 for DQA1; 600 to 610 for DPA1; and 400 to 480 for DPB1. Several DR-DQ haplotypes were treated as single units for association and clustering because of strong linkage in the cohort. Among some 410 genotyped donors of the cohort, an average of about 240,000 unique TCR beta nucleotide sequences were sequenced per donor, roughly 18% of them non-productive. Points the paper makes about the study in general: In an earlier analysis of approximately 590 of the donors, most TCR beta V segments appeared in productive rearrangements about 87% or about 30% of the time, broadly matching IMGT annotations. Because HLA typing was unavailable for some donors at each locus, only the typed subset was used in association tests. In a later analysis, most CMV-associated TCR beta chains were found to appear HLA-restricted, with HLA associations seemingly driven largely by CMV exposure. When HLA alleles, especially DR and DQ, strongly co-occurred, attributing TCR associations to individual alleles was difficult. According to the authors, the approach could potentially be generalized to other disease states and immunological phenotypes. While some public TCRs were present in many individuals, most TCR sequences turned up only very rarely across donors. In a later genetic analysis, a missense DCLRE1C variant was associated with V-gene and J-gene trimming of TCR beta chains, and the association was replicated in an independent cohort. Compared with equally common non-associated chains, HLA-associated TCR beta chains in a later analysis were more clonally expanded and had lower generation probabilities. A later analysis found that TCR association rates varied across HLA loci, with DRB1 alleles showing the most associated TCRs and HLA-C alleles the fewest. The 87-base-pair reads could not distinguish some IMGT-functional V segments, including TRBV6-2 and TRBV6-3, so those segments were excluded. In vitro tests confirmed that a few of the cytomegalovirus-associated TCR beta chains recognize cytomegalovirus antigens. A later analysis associated 17,000 or so TCR beta sequences with specific HLA alleles at a false discovery rate of 0.05. This cohort had only TCR beta chains sequenced, and the lack of alpha or paired-chain data limited which features could be detected. Presence/absence analyses assumed roughly uniform sequencing depth across donors, an assumption that may not hold. The classifier was reported to diagnose cytomegalovirus status with high specificity and sensitivity in both the original cohort and the validation cohort. A cluster of highly shared sequence variants was judged likely to represent a technical artifact of the sequencing pipeline. CMV serostatus was the only immune exposure information available for the cohort. A further reported finding was that TCR beta sequences accurately predicted the HLA-A and HLA-B alleles for most subjects in the first cohort. A total of 164 TCR beta chains were listed by the study as associated with cytomegalovirus. Compared with the approximately 670-donor mean, donors in an Asian-associated ancestry cluster had fewer N-insertions in productive TCRs, according to a later genetic analysis. Correlated functional status among segregating V segments might be attributable to linkage disequilibrium, but an unknown experimental factor could not be ruled out. Because counts were too low, roughly 18 rarely observed V segments, including chromosome 9 orphons, were left out of the earlier analysis of about 620 of the donors. In a later analysis, several top co-occurrence clusters were reported to appear linked to parvovirus B19, influenza, CMV and Epstein-Barr virus.

The cohort consisted of 666 healthy bone marrow donors. Cohort members were all nominally healthy when sampled, although unrecorded immune exposures were likely present. Of the 690 or so cohort members, approximately 290 had a positive CMV serostatus and 350 to 450 had a negative one, while no CMV serostatus was recorded for the donor. A peripheral blood sample was provided by each donor, and peripheral blood mononuclear cells were used for TCR beta sequencing. Genomic DNA extraction from the blood cell samples was performed with the Qiagen DNeasy Blood Extraction Kit. In the case of this clone: Its antigen has not been determined. No much larger clonotype is one base removed from it; base qualities were not supplied.

Library preparation was by the immunoSEQ multiplex PCR assay. For the multiplex PCR, a mixture combining 60 forward primers for TCR Vbeta segments and 13 reverse primers for TCR Jbeta segments was used. The CDR3 region of rearranged TCR beta genes was amplified from genomic DNA with a multiplex PCR assay. On the Illumina HiSeq System, the amplified TCR beta libraries were sequenced as 87-base-pair reads. In the source study's methods: Across the 640 or so repertoires, a later analysis counted about 81 million unique TCR beta chains, roughly 11 million of which were shared by at least two donors. Raw reads were error-corrected and collapsed into unique sequences by a nearest-neighbor algorithm in which closely related sequences were merged to remove PCR and sequencing errors. Alignment of CDR3 sequences to IMGT reference sequences was used to assign V, D and J gene segments. Each retained sequence needed at least a six-nucleotide match to both a V gene segment and a J gene segment. A rearrangement was called productive if the CDR3 had no stop codons and remained in frame with V and J, and every other rearrangement was called non-productive. Following IMGT convention, CDR3 was defined as the stretch from the second conserved V-encoded cysteine to the conserved J-encoded phenylalanine. Sequences without an unambiguous match to a single V gene segment were excluded from the earlier analysis of approximately 560 of the donors. An earlier analysis of a few hundred of the donors classified V segments as functional when productive rearrangements were above 56.7% and as segregating when the standard deviation between donors was above 5%. A statistical classification framework was built for diagnosing cytomegalovirus status from the catalog of TCR beta chain sequences. In a later analysis, TCR nucleotide sequences were compared against IMGT/GENE-DB human TR gene sequences so that V and J genes could be assigned. The TCRdist pipeline was used in a later analysis to assign CDR3 sequences and most-parsimonious VDJ recombination scenarios. In a later analysis, every TCR beta chain was defined by the combination of its CDR3 amino acid sequence and its V-gene family, and reads without a unique V-gene family were dropped. To address suspected cross-contamination and a sequencing artifact, a later analysis removed 550 to 750 highly shared, low-generation-probability nucleotide sequences. For each public chain, a later analysis derived a clonal expansion index from normalized ranks of inferred template counts within each repertoire. A later analysis computed generation probabilities with a VDJ recombination model fitted to out-of-frame rearrangements, and checked the results against IGoR. Hypergeometric tests were used in a later analysis to score TCR-TCR, TCR-HLA and TCR-CMV co-occurrence, with a repertoire-size bias correction applied to the TCR pairs. In a later analysis, false discovery rates were estimated by permuting HLA or CMV assignments 20 times. In a later analysis, co-occurring TCRs were grouped using DBSCAN, and TCRdist sequence similarity was added for clustering within HLA-allele-positive subsets. For co-occurrence clustering, repertoires with fewer than 30,000 or more than 120,000 public chains were excluded, along with four or five repertoires with anomalous nucleotide sharing. TCRdb re-hosts the immuneACCESS table, in-frame sequences only. Its copies lack some clones; in the studies checked, an unresolved V gene accounts for under half of them, and the cause for the rest is not known. The V and J calls and clone size come from that table; D and trimming were worked out from the DNA. This sample comprises 54,000 or so clones, roughly 53% of them detected only once. 12% of the sample is in the top ten clones.

At the junction V is shortened by 4 bases and J by 8 bases; bases outside the gene matches: 15. CDR1 SEHNR and CDR2 FQNEAQ are derived from the germline V gene (reference sequence). CDR3 length: 16 amino acids, cysteine to phenylalanine. Left in the record is the CDR3 DNA by itself, 48 bases read in frame from the first base. The chain uses TRBV7-9 and TRBJ1-2; TRBD1 agrees with 8 junctional bases. Specimen: PBMCs. This receptor was identified in a human donor in good health. The CDR3 corresponds to CASSSRGIETGEGYTF. The DNA is TGTGCCAGCAGCTCCAGGGGGATCGAGACAGGGGAGGGCTACACCTTC.